One and the same sample provided the 18 T cell receptor beta chains below, sequenced in a study of CD8 T cells in ankylosing spondylitis. Study-level results: A motif in TCR beta, a set of 8 or 9 highly homologous variants, appeared characteristic of ankylosing spondylitis blood.

The antigens of these receptors remain unknown. One entry per CDR3 protein results from TCRdb running MiXCR on the 5' RACE reads. The table shows 700,000 to 1,000,000 distinct CDR3 sequences, with about 11% occurring only once. The sample was blood, either unsorted or a sorted T cell fraction (not recorded which). The receptors originated from a male donor with ankylosing spondylitis.

Ten or more counts support this clonotype. The J gene is TRBJ1-2, the V gene TRBV29-1; 8 nucleotides agree with TRBD1. With 7 bases clipped from V and 3 bases from J, the junction kept 7 bases outside the gene matches. Germline CDR1 reads SQVTM; CDR2 reads ANQGSEA. The CDR3 is made up of 13 amino acids. The CDR3 nucleotides are TGCAGCGCAGGACAGGGTAACTACTATGGCTACACCTTC. Its translation is CSAGQGNYYGYTF.

This clonotype showed up just a few times. V is TRBV12-3 or TRBV12-4 and J is TRBJ1-1; the D is unclear. CDR3 length: 14 residues. Trimming took off 7 bases at V and 2 bases at J, with 14 bases between the two ends. CDR3 sequence reads: CASKRTGSNTEAFF. For the CDR3, the DNA is TGTGCCAGCAAGCGTACGGGGAGTAACACTGAAGCTTTCTTT.

This clonotype turned up a few times. The chain combines TRBV4-3 with TRBJ2-6, with D unresolved. CDR1 is LGHNA, CDR2 YSLEER, per germline. The V end was cut by 3 bases, the J end by 4 bases, with 10 bases between. The CDR3 has 15 residues. The CDR3 DNA follows: TGCGCCAGCAGCCAGAAAGGCGTCGGGGCCAACGTCCTGACTTTC. It is translated as CASSQKGVGANVLTF.

This clonotype has at least ten counts. J is TRBJ2-1 and V is TRBV24-1; 11 bases are shared with TRBD2. CDR3 length: 15 residues. Per germline, CDR1 KGHDR and CDR2 SFDVKD. V shed 9 bases and J 6 bases; nucleotides not matched to a gene: 9. CDR3 region: CATETSGSPRNEQFF. The CDR3 nucleotides read TGTGCCACCGAAACTAGCGGGAGTCCCCGCAATGAGCAGTTCTTC.

There are many counts of this clonotype. V usage is TRBV20-1 and J usage is TRBJ2-1; TRBD2 agrees at 11 bases. The CDR3 has 15 amino acids. Germline lookup yields CDR1 DFQATT and CDR2 SNEGSKA (reference sequence). The ends lost 1 base at V and 8 bases at J; junction bases unmatched: 7. The chain's CDR3 is CSARGALAGAYEQFF. The CDR3 DNA reads TGCAGTGCTAGAGGGGCACTAGCGGGAGCCTATGAGCAGTTCTTC.

This clonotype was detected only a few times. V usage is TRBV12-3 or TRBV12-4 and J usage is TRBJ1-3; D unclear. The CDR3 has 14 residues. V lost 3 bases and J 4 bases, leaving 10 bases between the germline ends. CDR3 sequence reads: CASSFGVLGNTIYF. DNA of the CDR3: TGTGCCAGCAGTTTTGGAGTGTTGGGAAACACCATATATTTT.

The chain has TRBV20-1 and TRBJ2-3; TRBD2 aligns across 7 bases. Germline assignment: CDR1 DFQATT and CDR2 SNEGSKA (reference sequence). With V trimmed by 1 base and J by 0 bases, 7 bases remained unmatched. CDR3 size: 16 residues. The CDR3 region is CSARGTGEGSTDTQYF. CDR3 DNA sequence: TGCAGTGCTAGAGGAACGGGGGAGGGCAGCACAGATACGCAGTATTTT.

This clonotype was detected ten times or more. V is TRBV5-5 and J is TRBJ2-1; tentative D call: TRBD2 (5 bases). CDR3 length equals 14 residues. In germline, CDR1 is SGHKS, CDR2 YYEKEE (reference sequence). Trimming cost V 4 bases and J 7 bases, with 15 bases left between them. In DNA, the CDR3 is TGTGCCAGCAGCATGAGCCCGTCGGGGAATGAGCAGTTCTTC. This encodes CASSMSPSGNEQFF.

This chain links TRBV28 with TRBJ2-3; 7 bases line up with TRBD2. Germline-derived CDR1 and CDR2 are MDHEN and SYDVKM. There are 15 residues in the CDR3. Unmatched junction bases numbered 7, after V lost 3 bases and J lost 4 bases. The CDR3 sequence is CASSFAGEFADTQYF. DNA for the CDR3: TGTGCCAGCAGTTTTGCGGGAGAGTTCGCAGATACGCAGTATTTT.

The chain recombines TRBV12-3 or TRBV12-4 with TRBJ2-7; 9 bases map to TRBD2. The CDR3 has 13 amino acids. V lost 8 bases and J lost 7; bases outside the gene matches: 9. The DNA for the CDR3 is TGTGCCAGCTCCGGGACTAGCTCGCGAGAGCAGTACTTC. Translation gives CASSGTSSREQYF.

As for this clonotype: A read error is possible here, since a much larger clone lies one base away. The gene calls are TRBV6-5 and TRBJ2-7; TRBD1 aligns across 9 bases. The V and J ends lost 4 bases and 0 bases, in that order; junction bases with no gene match: 4. This CDR3 has 15 residues. Germline V lookup: CDR1 MNHEY, CDR2 SVGAGI. CDR3 loop: CASSSGTGSSYEQYF. In DNA form, the CDR3 reads TGTGCCAGCAGTTCCGGGACAGGGAGCTCCTACGAGCAGTACTTC.

At least ten counts were recorded for this clonotype. Here the CDR3 DNA reads TGCAGTGCTAGAGACCCTAGCGGATCAGATACGCAGTATTTT. Its protein is CSARDPSGSDTQYF. The V gene is TRBV20-1, the J gene TRBJ2-3, with 7 bases identical to TRBD2. Trimming at V came to 0 bases and at J to 4 bases, leaving 4 bases not matched to a gene. Germline V lookup: CDR1 DFQATT, CDR2 SNEGSKA (reference sequence). The CDR3 covers 14 residues.

At least ten counts were recorded for this clonotype. This chain connects TRBV5-1 to TRBJ2-3; 7 bases align to TRBD1. V gave up 5 bases and J gave up 4 bases; unmatched junction bases: 4. Germline loops: CDR1 SGHRS, CDR2 YFSETQ. The CDR3 is made up of 13 amino acids. CDR3 coding DNA: TGCGCCAGCAGACTAGGGGGCGCAGATACGCAGTATTTT. Amino acids: CASRLGGADTQYF.

This clonotype has only a few counts. The chain employs TRBV6-5 and TRBJ2-7; D possibly corresponds to TRBD1 (6 bases). CDR1 and CDR2 from the germline V gene are MNHEY and SVGAGI. This CDR3 has 15 amino acids. Trimming took 2 bases from V and 4 from J, leaving 15 bases between them. The CDR3: CASSYAGTLIYEQYF. For the CDR3, the DNA is TGTGCCAGCAGTTACGCCGGGACACTAATTTACGAGCAGTACTTC.

Notes on this clonotype: This may stem from a read error, because a much larger clone lies one nucleotide away. The chain carries TRBV15 and TRBJ2-5; 7 bases align to TRBD1. Looked up from germline, CDR1 is LNHNV and CDR2 is YYDKDF (reference sequence). V lost 3 bases, J lost 9 bases, and 7 bases stayed unmatched. The CDR3 is made up of 13 amino acids. The CDR3 here is CATSRGQRNPQYF. In nucleotides, the CDR3 is TGTGCCACCAGCAGGGGACAGCGAAATCCCCAGTACTTC.

This clonotype was counted only a few times. The CDR3 protein is CASSLEGGLGLFGYTF. The CDR3 DNA sequence: TGTGCCAGCAGCTTAGAGGGGGGGTTGGGCCTCTTTGGCTACACCTTC. This rearrangement joins TRBV7-2 to TRBJ1-2; TRBD1 is a possible D gene (6 bases). The length of the CDR3 is 16 residues. Germline V gene sequence: CDR1 SGHTA, CDR2 FQGNSA. Trimming removed 1 base from V and 7 bases from J, with 19 bases in between.

This clonotype was observed a few times. The chain couples TRBV20-1 to TRBJ2-7; 9 bases line up with TRBD2. Germline CDR1 and CDR2: DFQATT and SNEGSKA (reference sequence). V dropped 4 bases and J dropped 3; count of bases not matched to a gene: 7. The CDR3 covers 14 residues. CDR3 DNA sequence: TGCAGTGCTAAAGTTAGCGGGAGATTCTACGAGCAGTACTTC. Its translation is CSAKVSGRFYEQYF.

This clonotype was counted at least ten times. The chain recombines TRBV29-1 with TRBJ1-1; no clear D. The CDR3 has 12 amino acids. Per germline, CDR1 SQVTM and CDR2 ANQGSEA. The V and J ends lost 4 bases and 3 bases respectively, with 9 bases between them. The CDR3 is CSVVSLDTEAFF. CDR3 sequence (DNA): TGCAGCGTTGTCAGTCTGGACACTGAAGCTTTCTTT.